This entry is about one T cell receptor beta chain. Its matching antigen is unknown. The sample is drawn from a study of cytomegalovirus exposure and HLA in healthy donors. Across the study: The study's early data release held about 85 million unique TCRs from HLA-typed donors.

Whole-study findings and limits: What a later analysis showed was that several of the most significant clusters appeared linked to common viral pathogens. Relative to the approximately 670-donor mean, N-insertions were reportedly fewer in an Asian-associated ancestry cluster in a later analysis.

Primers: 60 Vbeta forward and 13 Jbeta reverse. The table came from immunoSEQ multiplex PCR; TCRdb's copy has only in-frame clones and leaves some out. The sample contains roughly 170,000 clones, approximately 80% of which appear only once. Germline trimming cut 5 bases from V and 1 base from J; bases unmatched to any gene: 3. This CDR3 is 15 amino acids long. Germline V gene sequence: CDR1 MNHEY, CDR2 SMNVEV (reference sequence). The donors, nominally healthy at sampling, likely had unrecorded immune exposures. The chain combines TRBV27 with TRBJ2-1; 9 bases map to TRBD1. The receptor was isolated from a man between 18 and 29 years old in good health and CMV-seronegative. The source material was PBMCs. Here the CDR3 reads CASSIQGASYNEQFF. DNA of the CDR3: TGTGCCAGCAGTATACAGGGGGCTTCCTACAATGAGCAGTTCTTC.